This is a list of T cell receptor beta chains from one sample in a study of cytomegalovirus exposure and HLA in healthy donors. Data came from immunoSEQ multiplex PCR; TCRdb stores just in-frame clones and leaves some out. The sample lists approximately 150,000 clones; roughly 81% were seen once. What was sequenced was PBMCs. These receptors originate from a woman aged 18-30 years in good health and CMV-seropositive. CDR3s include the opening cysteine and the closing phenylalanine or tryptophan. The D gene is left open where the match is weak. Expanded clones are given a class, and other clones once, few, many or no size at all.

TRBJ2-7 | TRBD2 | TRBV7-2 | . | TGTGCCAGCAGCTTAGGCGGGGGGATCAGCTACGAGCAGTACTTC | CASSLGGGISYEQYF
TRBJ1-1 | . | TRBV7-9 | . | TGTGCCAGCAGCTTGCAACCAGGGGTTGTCACTGAAGCTTTCTTT | CASSLQPGVVTEAFF
TRBJ2-5 | . | TRBV4-3 | once | TGCGCCAGCAGCCAAGATCAGGCGATCCGGACCCAGTACTTC | CASSQDQAIRTQYF
TRBJ1-2 | . | TRBV29-1 | few | TGCAGCGCTCCCCTGTCTAACTATGGCTACACCTTC | CSAPLSNYGYTF
TRBJ2-7 | . | TRBV21-1 | once | TGTGCCAGCAGCAAAGCCTGCAGGGGGCCTCACGAGCAGTACTTC | CASSKACRGPHEQYF
TRBJ1-1 | . | TRBV6-5 | . | TGTGCCAGCAGTTATAAGGTGTTTGGGCACACTGAAGCTTTCTTT | CASSYKVFGHTEAFF
TRBJ1-1 | . | TRBV11-2 | . | TGTGCCAGCAGCGGAAGGTGGGGGGAGAACACTGAAGCTTTCTTT | CASSGRWGENTEAFF
TRBJ2-3 | . | TRBV5-4 | . | TGTGCCAGCAGCTCTCGGGGTAGCACAGATACGCAGTATTTT | CASSSRGSTDTQYF
TRBJ2-1 | . | TRBV29-1 | . | TGCAGCGTTCATGGACAGTGGATGGATGAGCAGTTCTTC | CSVHGQWMDEQFF
TRBJ1-5 | . | TRBV28 | . | TGTGCCAGCAGTACCCCGGCGGGATCCAATCAGCCCCAGCATTTT | CASSTPAGSNQPQHF
TRBJ1-6 | . | TRBV19 | . | TGTGCCAGTAGTCCTTGGACAGTTTCACCCCTCCACTTT | CASSPWTVSPLHF
TRBJ2-3 | . | TRBV23-1 | . | TGCGCCAGCAGTCAATTACAGGGCGGTGAGGATACGCAGTATTTT | CASSQLQGGEDTQYF
TRBJ1-2 | TRBD1 | TRBV19 | . | TGTGCCAGTAGTCCTTCGGGACAGGGACACTATGGCTACACCTTC | CASSPSGQGHYGYTF
TRBJ1-6 | TRBD1 | TRBV7-9 | . | TGTGCCAGCAGCCCGGGACAGGCCGATTCACCCCTCCACTTT | CASSPGQADSPLHF
TRBJ2-1 | . | TRBV5-1 | . | TGCGCCAGCAGCTTGGACAGGGTGTCCTACAATGAGCAGTTCTTC | CASSLDRVSYNEQFF
TRBJ2-7 | . | TRBV5-4 | . | TGTGCCAGCAGAGACCGACAGGCTAGCTCCTACGAGCAGTACTTC | CASRDRQASSYEQYF
TRBJ2-4 | TRBD1 | TRBV4-1 | . | TGCGCCAGCAGCCAAGATGGGCAGGGGGCAAACATTCAGTACTTC | CASSQDGQGANIQYF
TRBJ2-3 | TRBD2 | TRBV4-3 | . | TGCGCCAGCAGCCAAGATTGGACGGGAGGGGGGACCGATACGCAGTATTTT | CASSQDWTGGGTDTQYF
TRBJ1-1 | TRBD1 | TRBV27 | few | TGTGCCAGCAGTTTAAGGGTTGACAGGGGGCGGCCTGAAGCTTTCTTT | CASSLRVDRGRPEAFF
TRBJ2-7 | TRBD2 | TRBV7-2 | . | TGTGCCAGCAGCTTAGGTCAGGGACTATCCTCCTACGAGCAGTACTTC | CASSLGQGLSSYEQYF
TRBJ2-3 | TRBD2 | TRBV30 | once | TGTGCCTGGAGCCTAGGAGCGGGGGGTTCAAAGGGGACAGATACGCAGTATTTT | CAWSLGAGGSKGTDTQYF
TRBJ2-7 | . | TRBV25-1 | . | TGTGCCAGCAGTGAAGGGATAGGGGATCCCTCCTACGAGCAGTACTTC | CASSEGIGDPSYEQYF
TRBJ2-5 | TRBD2 | TRBV25-1 | . | TGTGCCAGCAGTCCAGTTAGCGGGACCCAGAGGGAGACCCAGTACTTC | CASSPVSGTQRETQYF
TRBJ1-2 | . | TRBV19 | once | TGTGCCAGTAGTATCTCTCAGCCTAGGAGTGGCTACACCTTC | CASSISQPRSGYTF
TRBJ2-3 | . | TRBV2 | . | TGTGCCAGCAGTGGAGCGGTAGCAACAGATACGCAGTATTTT | CASSGAVATDTQYF
TRBJ2-1 | TRBD2 | TRBV19 | . | TGTGCCAGTAGGTCTAGCGGGGGGCCCCACAATGAGCAGTTCTTC | CASRSSGGPHNEQFF
TRBJ1-1 | . | TRBV7-9 | once | TGTGCCAGCAGCTTTAGTAGCAGCGCTGAAGCTTTCTTT | CASSFSSSAEAFF
TRBJ2-3 | TRBD2 | TRBV13 | . | TGTGCCAGCAGCTTAAGCGGGGTCAGCACAGATACGCAGTATTTT | CASSLSGVSTDTQYF
TRBJ2-2 | . | TRBV7-9 | . | TGTGCCAGCAGCTTAGAGCTCAGGACAATCACCGGGGAGCTGTTTTTT | CASSLELRTITGELFF
TRBJ1-2 | . | TRBV6-5 | . | TGTGCCAGCAGTTACTCTGATGCAGGGGGCTACACCTTC | CASSYSDAGGYTF
TRBJ2-1 | . | TRBV7-3 | . | TGTGCCAGCAGCTTAGTGGCAGAACGAGCGGTCAATGAGCAGTTCTTC | CASSLVAERAVNEQFF
TRBJ1-6 | . | TRBV7-2 | . | TGTGCCAGCAGCTTGATGGGGGGTGATTCACCCCTCCACTTT | CASSLMGGDSPLHF
TRBJ1-2 | TRBD1 | TRBV18 | . | TGTGCCAGCTCACCACCGAGGACAGGGGGCGTTGATGGCTACACCTTC | CASSPPRTGGVDGYTF
TRBJ2-5 | TRBD2 | TRBV29-1 | . | TGCAGCGTTGAAAGGACGGGGGGAGGGGAGACCCAGTACTTC | CSVERTGGGETQYF
TRBJ2-2 | . | TRBV4-2 | . | TGTGCCAGCAGCCAAGATCAACAGAACACCGGGGAGCTGTTTTTT | CASSQDQQNTGELFF
TRBJ1-2 | . | TRBV9 | . | TGTGCCAGCAGGAGAGAACCCGTTTCAGGGGCCTCTATGGACGGCTACACCTTC | CASRREPVSGASMDGYTF
TRBJ1-1 | . | TRBV11-2 | . | TGTGCCAGCAGCTCGTTCGAACTCAGGGAAGGCACTGAAGCTTTCTTT | CASSSFELREGTEAFF
TRBJ1-5 | . | TRBV19 | . | TGTGCCAGTAGTATAGAATCAGGCTATGTACAGCCCCAGCATTTT | CASSIESGYVQPQHF
TRBJ2-4 | TRBD1 | TRBV4-3 | . | TGCGCCAGCAGCCAAGATCATCGGGGACAGGGAGGGAACATTCAGTACTTC | CASSQDHRGQGGNIQYF
TRBJ2-5 | . | TRBV6-1 | . | TGTGCCAGCAGTGTCTCTAGCGCGCTGGAGACCCAGTACTTC | CASSVSSALETQYF
TRBJ2-7 | . | TRBV5-4 | . | TGTGCCAGCAGCTTGTCACCAGAAGACTTCTACGAGCAGTACTTC | CASSLSPEDFYEQYF